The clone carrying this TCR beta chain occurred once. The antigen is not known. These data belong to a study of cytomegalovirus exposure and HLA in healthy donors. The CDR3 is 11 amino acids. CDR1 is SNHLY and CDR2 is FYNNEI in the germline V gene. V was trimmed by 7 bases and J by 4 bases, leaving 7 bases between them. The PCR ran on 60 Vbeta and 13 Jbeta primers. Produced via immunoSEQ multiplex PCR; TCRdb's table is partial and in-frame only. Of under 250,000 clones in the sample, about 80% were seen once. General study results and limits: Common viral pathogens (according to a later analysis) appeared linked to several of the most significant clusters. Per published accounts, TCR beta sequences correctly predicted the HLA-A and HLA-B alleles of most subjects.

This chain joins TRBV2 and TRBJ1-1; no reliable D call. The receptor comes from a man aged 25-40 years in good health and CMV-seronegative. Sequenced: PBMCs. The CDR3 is CASTRSTEAFF. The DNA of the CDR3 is TGTGCCAGCACCCGGAGCACTGAAGCTTTCTTT.